These T cell receptor beta chains were read from a single sample in a study of blood T cell repertoires in COVID-19. Only in-frame clones appear in the TCRdb table, and some are missing; sequencing was by immunoSEQ multiplex PCR. The table lists around 230,000 clones, around 90% of them singletons, with 10% in the top ten. The sample consisted of PBMCs or T cells enriched from blood (not recorded which). These receptors all stem from a man aged 18 to 30 with acute COVID-19. The CDR3 runs from the conserved cysteine through the conserved F or W. The order of the fields is D gene, V gene, clone size, J gene, CDR3 DNA, CDR3 protein. A D gene is named only where the DNA matches it firmly. Clone sizes are given selectively: once, few, many, or a class where the clone is expanded.

D gene: TRBD2; V gene: TRBV3-1/TRBV3-2; clone size: once; J gene: TRBJ2-7; CDR3 DNA: TGTGCCAGCAGCCCGTCACTAGCGGGAGGGCGTTCCTCCTACGAGCAGTACTTC; CDR3 protein: CASSPSLAGGRSSYEQYF
D gene: NA; V gene: TRBV19; clone size: NA; J gene: TRBJ2-1; CDR3 DNA: TGTGCCAGTAGTTGGGGCAGGGCGGATGAGCAGTTCTTC; CDR3 protein: CASSWGRADEQFF
D gene: NA; V gene: TRBV6-4; clone size: NA; J gene: TRBJ2-5; CDR3 DNA: TGTGCCAGCAGAGACGGACAGCCTGCCCTCCAAGAGACCCAGTACTTC; CDR3 protein: CASRDGQPALQETQYF
D gene: TRBD2; V gene: TRBV23-1; clone size: NA; J gene: TRBJ2-3; CDR3 DNA: TGCGCCAAACTCCAGGGCGGCGCTAGCGGGAGGGCTAGCACAGATACGCAGTATTTT; CDR3 protein: CAKLQGGASGRASTDTQYF
D gene: NA; V gene: TRBV10-2; clone size: NA; J gene: TRBJ2-3; CDR3 DNA: TGCGCCAGCAGTGCCCCGGTTGCCTGGACAGATACGCAGTATTTT; CDR3 protein: CASSAPVAWTDTQYF
D gene: TRBD2; V gene: TRBV6-2/TRBV6-3; clone size: NA; J gene: TRBJ2-3; CDR3 DNA: TGTGCCAGCAGCTCGACTAGCGGGTCCACAGATACGCAGTATTTT; CDR3 protein: CASSSTSGSTDTQYF
D gene: TRBD1; V gene: TRBV28; clone size: NA; J gene: TRBJ2-1; CDR3 DNA: TGTGCCAGCAGGTCGGGACAGATCTACAATGAGCAGTTCTTC; CDR3 protein: CASRSGQIYNEQFF
D gene: TRBD2; V gene: TRBV11-2; clone size: NA; J gene: TRBJ2-1; CDR3 DNA: TGTGCCAGCAGCTTCGGGACTAGCGGGAGGGAGGGGCAGTTCTTC; CDR3 protein: CASSFGTSGREGQFF
D gene: TRBD1; V gene: TRBV6-2/TRBV6-3; clone size: many; J gene: TRBJ2-7; CDR3 DNA: TGTGCCAGCAGTACAGGGGAAACCTACGAGCAGTACTTC; CDR3 protein: CASSTGETYEQYF
D gene: TRBD2; V gene: TRBV10-1; clone size: NA; J gene: TRBJ2-1; CDR3 DNA: TGCGCCAGCAGTGAGTCGAAAGCGGGAGTTCACAATGAGCAGTTCTTC; CDR3 protein: CASSESKAGVHNEQFF
D gene: TRBD2; V gene: TRBV19; clone size: NA; J gene: TRBJ2-7; CDR3 DNA: TGTGCCAGTAGTGGGCCTAGCGGGAGAATTTACGAGCAGTACTTC; CDR3 protein: CASSGPSGRIYEQYF
D gene: TRBD1; V gene: TRBV4-1; clone size: NA; J gene: TRBJ1-4; CDR3 DNA: TGCGCCAGCAGCCAAACCTACGTGGGGTCCAACAGGGGCACTAATGAAAAACTGTTTTTT; CDR3 protein: CASSQTYVGSNRGTNEKLFF
D gene: TRBD1; V gene: TRBV7-9; clone size: NA; J gene: TRBJ1-2; CDR3 DNA: TGTGCCAGCAGCTCCCAGGGGGCGGCCGTAATCTATGGCTACACCTTC; CDR3 protein: CASSSQGAAVIYGYTF
D gene: NA; V gene: TRBV19; clone size: NA; J gene: TRBJ2-7; CDR3 DNA: TGTGCCAGTAGTGCGGGACCCTACGAGCAGTACTTC; CDR3 protein: CASSAGPYEQYF
D gene: NA; V gene: TRBV4-1; clone size: few; J gene: TRBJ2-1; CDR3 DNA: TGCGCCAGCAGCCAAGATCCCCCCGGGAGATGGGGCAATGAGCAGTTCTTC; CDR3 protein: CASSQDPPGRWGNEQFF
D gene: NA; V gene: TRBV24-1; clone size: NA; J gene: TRBJ1-2; CDR3 DNA: TGTGCCACCAGTGGTCCCGCGGGGGTAAACTATGGCTACACCTTC; CDR3 protein: CATSGPAGVNYGYTF
D gene: TRBD1; V gene: TRBV24-1; clone size: NA; J gene: TRBJ2-3; CDR3 DNA: TGTGCCACCAGTGATGATCCGGGACAGGGGGCAGATACGCAGTATTTT; CDR3 protein: CATSDDPGQGADTQYF
D gene: NA; V gene: TRBV6-6; clone size: NA; J gene: TRBJ2-5; CDR3 DNA: TGTGCCAGCAGCCATCCGGGGGAGACCCAGTACTTC; CDR3 protein: CASSHPGETQYF
D gene: TRBD1; V gene: TRBV5-1; clone size: NA; J gene: TRBJ2-1; CDR3 DNA: TGCGCCAGCAGCTTTCAGCTAGGGACAGGGGCCTACAATGAGCAGTTCTTC; CDR3 protein: CASSFQLGTGAYNEQFF
D gene: NA; V gene: TRBV7-8; clone size: NA; J gene: TRBJ1-1; CDR3 DNA: TGTGCCAGCAGCTTAGCGGCGGGGACTGAAGCTTTCTTT; CDR3 protein: CASSLAAGTEAFF
D gene: TRBD2; V gene: TRBV19; clone size: NA; J gene: TRBJ2-1; CDR3 DNA: TGTGCCAGTAAGGGACTAGCGGAAGACTACAATGAGCAGTTCTTC; CDR3 protein: CASKGLAEDYNEQFF
D gene: NA; V gene: TRBV10-1; clone size: NA; J gene: TRBJ2-3; CDR3 DNA: TGCGCCAGCAGCCCGGACACGAATACGCAGTATTTT; CDR3 protein: CASSPDTNTQYF
D gene: NA; V gene: TRBV4-3; clone size: once; J gene: TRBJ1-2; CDR3 DNA: TGCGCCAGCAGCCAAGAAGGTGGAGCGGCTTTAAGCTATGGCTACACCTTC; CDR3 protein: CASSQEGGAALSYGYTF
D gene: TRBD1; V gene: TRBV28; clone size: NA; J gene: TRBJ1-4; CDR3 DNA: TGTGCCAGCAGTTCGACAGGGGAAAGTAATGAAAAACTGTTTTTT; CDR3 protein: CASSSTGESNEKLFF
D gene: TRBD2; V gene: TRBV4-1; clone size: NA; J gene: TRBJ2-7; CDR3 DNA: TGCGCCAGCAGCTCCCCGGGGGGGAGCTCCTACGAGCAGTACTTC; CDR3 protein: CASSSPGGSSYEQYF
D gene: NA; V gene: TRBV24-1; clone size: few; J gene: TRBJ1-4; CDR3 DNA: TGTGCCACCAGTGAAACGGGCAGGGATGAAAAACTGTTTTTT; CDR3 protein: CATSETGRDEKLFF
D gene: NA; V gene: TRBV5-6; clone size: NA; J gene: TRBJ2-4; CDR3 DNA: TGTGCCAGCAGCTTCTCGGTAGCCAAAAACATTCAGTACTTC; CDR3 protein: CASSFSVAKNIQYF
D gene: NA; V gene: TRBV25-1; clone size: NA; J gene: TRBJ2-2; CDR3 DNA: TGTGCCAGCAGTGAATTGAGGCAGGGTAACACCGGGGAGCTGTTTTTT; CDR3 protein: CASSELRQGNTGELFF
D gene: NA; V gene: TRBV7-9; clone size: NA; J gene: TRBJ2-1; CDR3 DNA: TGTGCCAGCGCTAGTTTGGCTAGCCAGGATGGTGAGCAGTTCTTC; CDR3 protein: CASASLASQDGEQFF
D gene: TRBD1; V gene: TRBV5-1; clone size: NA; J gene: TRBJ1-2; CDR3 DNA: TGCGCCAGCAGCTGGACAGGGGAGGGTGGCTACACCTTC; CDR3 protein: CASSWTGEGGYTF
D gene: TRBD1; V gene: TRBV28; clone size: few; J gene: TRBJ1-2; CDR3 DNA: TGTGCCAGCCAACAGGGGGGGAACTATGGCTACACCTTC; CDR3 protein: CASQQGGNYGYTF
D gene: TRBD1; V gene: TRBV2; clone size: NA; J gene: TRBJ2-3; CDR3 DNA: TGTGCCAGCAGTTCCGGGACAGGGGGCACAGATACGCAGTATTTT; CDR3 protein: CASSSGTGGTDTQYF
D gene: NA; V gene: TRBV10-1; clone size: NA; J gene: TRBJ1-2; CDR3 DNA: TGCGCCAGCAGTGCTGGCAGGGAAGGCTACACCTTC; CDR3 protein: CASSAGREGYTF
D gene: NA; V gene: TRBV5-8; clone size: NA; J gene: TRBJ2-7; CDR3 DNA: TGTGCCAGCAGCTTAGAGAGAGCCTACGAGCAGTACTTC; CDR3 protein: CASSLERAYEQYF